This T cell receptor (beta chain) was retrieved from a study of T-cell reconstitution after alpha-beta-depleted transplantation in children. Unique molecular identifiers tagged the TCRbeta library. From the PCR reads, TCRdb called clonotypes with MiXCR, one entry per CDR3 protein. The data hold about 170,000 distinct CDR3 sequences, with 11% observed a single time. This clonotype has a count of ten or more. Its target is unknown. Study findings and constraints: One year after transplant, T-cell counts and diversity came mostly from newly produced T cells. Recipient T cells and thymic progenitors that survived were the source of the high TCRbeta diversity seen at day 60 in some patients. About two months after transplant, alpha-beta T cells reportedly came from several hundred expanded graft clones.

Germline CDR1 MNHEY, CDR2 SVGAGI. Deletions cut 6 bases from V and 2 bases from J, with 10 bases between. The CDR3 covers 13 residues. This TCR was sampled from a boy aged 2 to 10 with acute myeloid leukemia, due to receive a stem cell transplant. The starting material was PBMCs, obtained before TCRalphabeta/CD19-depleted stem cell transplant. The V gene is TRBV6-5, the J gene TRBJ1-2; possible D gene TRBD1, 6 bases. CDR3 bases: TGTGCCAGCAGGACCACAGGGAACTATGGCTACACCTTC. Amino acid sequence: CASRTTGNYGYTF.